In this sample, the clone carrying this TCR beta chain turned up many times. Its antigen is still unknown. The data were taken from a study of T cells after yellow fever vaccination. Points from the study as a whole: Post-booster reappearance was seen for most primary-vaccination clones (about 96% CD4, 80% to 90% CD8). Abundant clonotypes from the bulk population could contaminate FACS-sorted repertoires. Faster peaking, at day 5 versus 15, marked a secondary response that was weaker.

CDR3 length equals 14 residues. Trimming cost V 5 bases and J 10 bases, with 15 bases left between them. From germline, CDR1 is MNHEY and CDR2 SVGAGI. From the 5' RACE reads, TCRdb called clonotypes with MiXCR, one entry per CDR3 protein. This table holds a few hundred thousand distinct CDR3 sequences, almost 4% found once. The clonotype was recovered from a man younger than 35 who received the YFV17D yellow fever vaccine. The chain couples TRBV6-5 to TRBJ1-6; D is perhaps TRBD1 (6 bases). Material: PBMCs, obtained 5 days after the yellow fever booster vaccination. In DNA, the CDR3 is TGTGCCAGCAGTAGGGACACTCTAACCTCACCCCTCCACTTT. Its translation is CASSRDTLTSPLHF.